This T cell receptor (beta chain) was found in a study of blood T cell repertoires in COVID-19. Profiled with immunoSEQ multiplex PCR; TCRdb holds only in-frame clones, not every one. In the table there are approximately 280,000 clones, about 89% of which are singletons. Germline V gene lookup returns CDR1 MDHEN and CDR2 SYDVKM. The V gene lost 6 bases and the J gene lost 7 bases, with 10 bases spanning the gap. The CDR3 is 13 residues long. The chain uses TRBV28 and TRBJ1-6; D is possibly TRBD1 (6 bases). Sample: PBMCs or T cells enriched from blood (not recorded which). The origin of this receptor is a woman between 18 and 29 years old who had recovered from COVID-19. CDR3: CASRDRSNSPLHF. Written as DNA, the CDR3 is TGTGCCAGCAGAGACAGGTCCAATTCACCCCTCCACTTT.